This T cell receptor (beta chain) emerged from a study of CD8 T cells in ankylosing spondylitis. Findings of the study overall: There were earlier reports of some motif variants in reactive arthritis synovial fluid and blood.

Details on this clonotype: Its antigen is unidentified.

TCRdb processed the 5' RACE reads anew with MiXCR; each CDR3 protein has one entry. There are 250,000 or so distinct CDR3 sequences in the sample; about a sixth occur only once, and under 40% lies in the top ten. Germline CDR1 reads MGHRA; CDR2 reads YSYEKL. Trimming at V came to 1 base and at J to 7 bases, leaving 10 bases not matched to a gene. The CDR3 has 16 residues. Sequencing was carried out using blood, either unsorted or a sorted T cell fraction (not recorded which). This chain uses TRBV4-1 with TRBJ2-1; 7 bases match TRBD2. This TCR was recovered from a male donor with ankylosing spondylitis or in good health (not recorded which). CDR3 coding DNA: TGCGCCAGCAGCCAAGGTGTGCGGGAGAACCGGAATGAGCAGTTCTTC. Translation: CASSQGVRENRNEQFF.